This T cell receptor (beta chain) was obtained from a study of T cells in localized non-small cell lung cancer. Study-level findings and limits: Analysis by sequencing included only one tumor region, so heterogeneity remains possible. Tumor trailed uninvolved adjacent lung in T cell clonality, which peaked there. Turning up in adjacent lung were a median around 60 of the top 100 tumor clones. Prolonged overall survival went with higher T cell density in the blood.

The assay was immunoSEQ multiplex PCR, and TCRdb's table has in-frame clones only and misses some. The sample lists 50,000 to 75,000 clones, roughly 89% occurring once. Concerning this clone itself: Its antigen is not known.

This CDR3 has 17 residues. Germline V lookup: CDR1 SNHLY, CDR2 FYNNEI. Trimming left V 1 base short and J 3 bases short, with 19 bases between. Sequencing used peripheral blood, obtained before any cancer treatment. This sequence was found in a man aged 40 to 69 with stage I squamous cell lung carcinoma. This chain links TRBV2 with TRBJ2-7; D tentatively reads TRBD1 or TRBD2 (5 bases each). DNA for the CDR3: TGTGCCAGCAGTGAAGAAACAACGCGAGGGGTGAACTACGAGCAGTACTTC. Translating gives CASSEETTRGVNYEQYF.